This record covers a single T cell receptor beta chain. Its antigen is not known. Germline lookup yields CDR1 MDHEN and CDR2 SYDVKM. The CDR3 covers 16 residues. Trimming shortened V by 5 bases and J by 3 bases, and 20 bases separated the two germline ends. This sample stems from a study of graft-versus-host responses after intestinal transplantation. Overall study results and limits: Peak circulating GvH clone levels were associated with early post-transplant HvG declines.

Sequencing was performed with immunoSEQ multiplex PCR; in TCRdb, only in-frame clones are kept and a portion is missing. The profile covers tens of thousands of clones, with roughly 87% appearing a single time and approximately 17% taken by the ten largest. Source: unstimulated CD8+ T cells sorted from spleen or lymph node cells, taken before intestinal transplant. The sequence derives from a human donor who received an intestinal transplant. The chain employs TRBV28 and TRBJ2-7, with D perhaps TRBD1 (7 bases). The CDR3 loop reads CASSLAGTAGNYEQYF. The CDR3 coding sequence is TGTGCCAGCAGTCTTGCGGGGACAGCCGGTAACTACGAGCAGTACTTC.